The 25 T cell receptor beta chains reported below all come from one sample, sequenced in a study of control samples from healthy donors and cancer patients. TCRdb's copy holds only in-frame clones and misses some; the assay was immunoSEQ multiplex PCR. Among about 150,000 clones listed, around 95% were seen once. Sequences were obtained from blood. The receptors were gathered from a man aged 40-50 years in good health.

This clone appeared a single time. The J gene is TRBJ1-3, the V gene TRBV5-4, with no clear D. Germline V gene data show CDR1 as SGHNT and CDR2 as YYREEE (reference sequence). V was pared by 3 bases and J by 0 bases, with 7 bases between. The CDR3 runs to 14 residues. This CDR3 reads CASSSPDSGNTIYF. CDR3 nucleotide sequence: TGTGCCAGCAGCTCCCCGGACTCTGGAAACACCATATATTTT.

CDR3 sequence: CASSGTGGNTGELFF. CDR3 nucleotide sequence: TGTGCCAGCAGTGGGACAGGGGGCAACACCGGGGAGCTGTTTTTT. The chain carries TRBV2 and TRBJ2-2; 11 bases fit TRBD1. Germline loops: CDR1 SNHLY, CDR2 FYNNEI. Trimming took 4 bases from V and 2 from J; bases not matched to a gene: 0. The CDR3 is 15 residues long.

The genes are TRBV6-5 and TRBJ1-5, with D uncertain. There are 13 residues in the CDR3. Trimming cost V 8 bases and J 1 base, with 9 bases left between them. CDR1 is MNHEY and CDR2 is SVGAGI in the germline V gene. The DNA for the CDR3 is TGTGCCAGCTGCCCAGGAAGCAATCAGCCCCAGCATTTT. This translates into CASCPGSNQPQHF.

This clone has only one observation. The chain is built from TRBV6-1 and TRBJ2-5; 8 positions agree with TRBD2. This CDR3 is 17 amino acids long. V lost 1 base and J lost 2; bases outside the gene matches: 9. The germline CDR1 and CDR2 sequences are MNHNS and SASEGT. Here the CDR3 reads CASSEVPAGGGQETQYF. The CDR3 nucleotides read TGTGCCAGCAGTGAAGTTCCCGCGGGGGGCGGGCAAGAGACCCAGTACTTC.

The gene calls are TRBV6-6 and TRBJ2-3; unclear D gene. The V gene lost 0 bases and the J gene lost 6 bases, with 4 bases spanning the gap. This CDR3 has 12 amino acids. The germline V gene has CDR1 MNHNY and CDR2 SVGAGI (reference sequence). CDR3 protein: CASSYSRDTQYF. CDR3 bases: TGTGCCAGCAGTTACTCGAGGGATACGCAGTATTTT.

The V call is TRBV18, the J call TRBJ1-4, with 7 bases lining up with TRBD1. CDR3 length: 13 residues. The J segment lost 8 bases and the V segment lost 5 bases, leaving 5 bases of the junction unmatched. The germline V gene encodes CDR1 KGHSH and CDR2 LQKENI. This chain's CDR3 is CASSTGTVEKLFF. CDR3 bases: TGTGCCAGCTCAACCGGGACAGTGGAAAAACTGTTTTTT.

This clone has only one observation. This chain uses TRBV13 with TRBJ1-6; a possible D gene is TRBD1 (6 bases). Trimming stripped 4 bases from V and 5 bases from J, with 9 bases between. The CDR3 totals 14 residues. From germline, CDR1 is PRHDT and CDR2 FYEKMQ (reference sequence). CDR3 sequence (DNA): TGTGCCAGCAGCTACGACAGGAATAATTCACCCCTCCACTTT. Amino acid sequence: CASSYDRNNSPLHF.

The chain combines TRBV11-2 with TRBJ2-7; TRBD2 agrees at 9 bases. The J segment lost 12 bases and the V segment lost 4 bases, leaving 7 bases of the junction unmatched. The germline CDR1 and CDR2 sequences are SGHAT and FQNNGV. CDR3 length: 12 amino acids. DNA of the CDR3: TGTGCCAGCAGCTGGGGAGCGGGGGGACTGTACTTC. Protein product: CASSWGAGGLYF. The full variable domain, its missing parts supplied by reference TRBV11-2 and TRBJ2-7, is EAGVAQSPRYKIIEKRQSVAFWCNPISGHATLYWYQQILGQGPKLLIQFQNNGVVDDSQLPKDRFSAERLKGVDSTLKIQPAKLEDSAVYLCASSWGAGGLYFGPGTRLTVT.

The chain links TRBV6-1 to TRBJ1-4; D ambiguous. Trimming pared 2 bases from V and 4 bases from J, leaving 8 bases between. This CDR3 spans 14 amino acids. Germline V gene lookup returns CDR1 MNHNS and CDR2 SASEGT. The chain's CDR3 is CASSEIRVNEKLFF. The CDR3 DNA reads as TGTGCCAGCAGTGAAATTAGAGTTAATGAAAAACTGTTTTTT.

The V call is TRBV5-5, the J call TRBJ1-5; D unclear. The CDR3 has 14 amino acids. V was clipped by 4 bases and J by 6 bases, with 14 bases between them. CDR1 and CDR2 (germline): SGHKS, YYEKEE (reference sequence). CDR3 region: CASSDLGRSQPQHF. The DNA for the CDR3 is TGTGCCAGCAGCGATTTGGGGAGGAGTCAGCCCCAGCATTTT.

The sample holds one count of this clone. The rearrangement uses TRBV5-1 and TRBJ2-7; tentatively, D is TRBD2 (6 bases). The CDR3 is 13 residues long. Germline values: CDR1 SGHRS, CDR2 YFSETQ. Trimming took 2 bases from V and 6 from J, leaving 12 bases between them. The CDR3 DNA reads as TGCGCCAGCAGCTTTAATGCGGGGAGCGAGCAGTACTTC. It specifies CASSFNAGSEQYF.

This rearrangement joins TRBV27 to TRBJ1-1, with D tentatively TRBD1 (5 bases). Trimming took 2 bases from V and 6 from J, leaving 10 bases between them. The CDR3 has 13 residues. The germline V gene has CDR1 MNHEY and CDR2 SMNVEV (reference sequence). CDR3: CASSLTLGAEAFF. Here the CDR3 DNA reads TGTGCCAGCAGTTTAACCTTAGGGGCTGAAGCTTTCTTT.

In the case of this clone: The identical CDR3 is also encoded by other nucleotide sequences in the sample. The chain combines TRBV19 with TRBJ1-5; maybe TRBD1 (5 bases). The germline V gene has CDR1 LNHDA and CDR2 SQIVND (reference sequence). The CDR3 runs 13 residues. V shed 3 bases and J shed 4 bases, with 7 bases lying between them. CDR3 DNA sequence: TGTGCCAGTAGTATTGGGGGGAATCAGCCCCAGCATTTT. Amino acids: CASSIGGNQPQHF.

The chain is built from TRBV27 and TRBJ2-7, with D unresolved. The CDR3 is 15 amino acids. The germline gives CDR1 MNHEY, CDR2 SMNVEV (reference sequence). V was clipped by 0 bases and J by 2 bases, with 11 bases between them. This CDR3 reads CASSLSVGRTYEQYF. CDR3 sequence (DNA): TGTGCCAGCAGTTTATCGGTAGGTAGGACCTACGAGCAGTACTTC.

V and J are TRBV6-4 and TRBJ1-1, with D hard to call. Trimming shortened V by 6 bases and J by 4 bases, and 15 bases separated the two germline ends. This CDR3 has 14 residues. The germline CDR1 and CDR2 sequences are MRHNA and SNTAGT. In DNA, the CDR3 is TGTGCCAGCAGGCAGAGTAGTAGAAGCACTGAAGCTTTCTTT. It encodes CASRQSSRSTEAFF.

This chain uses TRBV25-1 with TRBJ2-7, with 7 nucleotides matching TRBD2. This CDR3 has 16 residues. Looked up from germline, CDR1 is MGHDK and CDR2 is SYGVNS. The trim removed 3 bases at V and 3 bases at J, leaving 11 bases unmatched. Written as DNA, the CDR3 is TGTGCCAGCAGTGACTCTGGACGGACTAGAGGCTACGAGCAGTACTTC. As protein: CASSDSGRTRGYEQYF.

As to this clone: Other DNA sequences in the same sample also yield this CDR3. The CDR3 sequence is CATSDPDTQYF. CDR3 sequence (DNA): TGTGCCACCAGTGATCCAGATACGCAGTATTTT. V is TRBV24-1 and J is TRBJ2-3; no clear D. V shed 3 bases and J shed 4 bases, with 1 base lying between them. The germline CDR1 and CDR2 sequences are KGHDR and SFDVKD. The length of the CDR3 is 11 residues.

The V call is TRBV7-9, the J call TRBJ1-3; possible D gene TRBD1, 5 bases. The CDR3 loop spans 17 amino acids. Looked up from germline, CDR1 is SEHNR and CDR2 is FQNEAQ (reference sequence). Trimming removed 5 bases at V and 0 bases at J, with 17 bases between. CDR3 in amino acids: CASSQVRGFPSGNTIYF. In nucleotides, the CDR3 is TGTGCCAGCAGCCAGGTTCGGGGGTTTCCCTCTGGAAACACCATATATTTT.

This CDR3 reads CAISLGQGGTEAFF. In nucleotides, the CDR3 is TGTGCCATCAGTCTCGGGCAGGGGGGGACTGAAGCTTTCTTT. V gene TRBV10-3 combines with J gene TRBJ1-1, with 7 bases that match TRBD1. The CDR3 is 14 residues long. The trim removed 5 bases at V and 5 bases at J, leaving 8 bases unmatched. Germline CDR1 and CDR2: ENHRY and SYGVKD.

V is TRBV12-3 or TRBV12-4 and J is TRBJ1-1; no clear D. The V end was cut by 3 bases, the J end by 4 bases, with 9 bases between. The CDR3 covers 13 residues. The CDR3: CASSFRSGTEAFF. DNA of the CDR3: TGTGCCAGCAGTTTTCGGAGTGGCACTGAAGCTTTCTTT.

The CDR3 protein is CASSQLNSYEQYF. The DNA of the CDR3 is TGTGCCAGCAGCCAACTAAACAGCTACGAGCAGTACTTC. The genes are TRBV14 and TRBJ2-7; the D is unclear. The CDR3 totals 13 residues. CDR1 is SGHDN, CDR2 FVKESK, per germline. Trimming shortened V by 2 bases and J by 3 bases, and 8 bases separated the two germline ends.

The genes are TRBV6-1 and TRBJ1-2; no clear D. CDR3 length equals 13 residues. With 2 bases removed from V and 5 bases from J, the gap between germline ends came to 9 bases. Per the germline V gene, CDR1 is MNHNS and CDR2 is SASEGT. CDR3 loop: CASSERTVYGYTF. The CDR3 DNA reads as TGTGCCAGCAGTGAACGTACAGTTTATGGCTACACCTTC.

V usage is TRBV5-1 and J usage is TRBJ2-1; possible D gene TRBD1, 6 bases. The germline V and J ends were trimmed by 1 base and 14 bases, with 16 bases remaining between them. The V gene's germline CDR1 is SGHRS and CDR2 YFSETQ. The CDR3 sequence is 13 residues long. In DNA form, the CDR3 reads TGCGCCAGCAGCTTGTTCGGGCAGGGGTTCAAGTTCTTC. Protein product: CASSLFGQGFKFF.

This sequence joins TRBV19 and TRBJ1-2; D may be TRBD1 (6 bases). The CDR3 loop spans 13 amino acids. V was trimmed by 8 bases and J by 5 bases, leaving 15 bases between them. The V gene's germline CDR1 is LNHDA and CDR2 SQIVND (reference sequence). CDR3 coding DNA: TGTGCCAGTGGTGGACAGTGGGATTATGGCTACACCTTC. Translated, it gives CASGGQWDYGYTF. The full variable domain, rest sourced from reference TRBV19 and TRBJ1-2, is DGGITQSPKYLFRKEGQNVTLSCEQNLNHDAMYWYRQDPGQGLRLIYYSQIVNDFQKGDIAEGYSVSREKKESFPLTVTSAQKNPTAFYLCASGGQWDYGYTFGSGTRLTVV.

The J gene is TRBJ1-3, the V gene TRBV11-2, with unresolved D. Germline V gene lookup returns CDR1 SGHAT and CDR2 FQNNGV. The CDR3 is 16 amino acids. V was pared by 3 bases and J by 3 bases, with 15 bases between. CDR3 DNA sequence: TGTGCCAGCAGCTTTTCGACTTCCCGACTTGGAAACACCATATATTTT. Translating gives CASSFSTSRLGNTIYF.